These 20 T cell receptor beta chains share one sample of origin, sequenced in a study of identical twins. In TCRdb, the 5' RACE reads were re-called with MiXCR into one record per CDR3 protein. The data contain some 1,600,000 distinct CDR3 sequences, 32% of them seen just once; the ten biggest clones take up 0.25% to 0.3%. Sequencing was performed on cord blood. These receptors came from a newborn girl in good health.

The sample holds a few counts of this clonotype. The gene calls are TRBV13 and TRBJ1-1; TRBD1 is a possible D gene (5 bases). V was pared by 7 bases and J by 0 bases, with 15 bases between. The CDR3 loop spans 15 amino acids. CDR1 and CDR2 from the germline V gene are PRHDT and FYEKMQ (reference sequence). CDR3: CASTPRGVMNTEAFF. The CDR3 bases are TGTGCCAGCACCCCTCGAGGGGTGATGAACACTGAAGCTTTCTTT.

This clonotype was seen a few times. The CDR3 reads CASSLDSFSGANVLTF. For the CDR3, the DNA is TGCGCCAGCAGCTTGGACTCCTTCTCTGGGGCCAACGTCCTGACTTTC. The chain carries TRBV5-1 and TRBJ2-6; no clear D. V lost 0 bases, J lost 0 bases, and 7 bases lay in between. The CDR3 is 16 residues long. CDR1 is SGHRS, CDR2 YFSETQ, per germline.

This clonotype was detected only a few times. The chain joins TRBV6-1 to TRBJ2-1; 15 nucleotides agree with TRBD2. Germline assignment: CDR1 MNHNS and CDR2 SASEGT. The ends lost 3 bases at V and 3 bases at J; junction bases unmatched: 6. The length of the CDR3 is 18 residues. The CDR3: CASSDGLAGGPYYNEQFF. CDR3 nucleotides: TGTGCCAGCAGTGACGGACTAGCGGGAGGGCCTTACTACAATGAGCAGTTCTTC.

The chain combines TRBV27 with TRBJ2-7; possibly TRBD2 for D (5 bases). V lost 5 bases to trimming and J lost 0 bases, with 14 bases between them. The CDR3 consists of 15 residues. Germline CDR1 MNHEY, CDR2 SMNVEV (reference sequence). This CDR3 reads CASSAEGLLSYEQYF. The CDR3 DNA reads as TGTGCCAGCAGTGCCGAAGGACTCCTCTCCTACGAGCAGTACTTC.

To note about this clonotype: A much larger clone is a single base away; this may be a read error. The chain's CDR3 is CAGSWPGNDYGYTF. CDR3 DNA sequence: TGCGCCGGCAGCTGGCCGGGGAACGACTATGGCTACACCTTC. The chain has TRBV5-1 and TRBJ1-2; D is uncertain. CDR3 size: 14 residues. CDR1 SGHRS and CDR2 YFSETQ come from the germline V gene. Filled out from reference TRBV5-1 and TRBJ1-2, the complete variable domain reads KAGVTQTPRYLIKTRGQQVTLSCSPISGHRSVSWYQQTPGQGLQFLFEYFSETQRNKGNFPGRFSGRQFSNSRSEMNVSTLELGDSALYLCAGSWPGNDYGYTFGSGTRLTVV.

The rearrangement links TRBV6-6 to TRBJ1-4; D is unresolved. Deletions cut 3 bases from V and 0 bases from J, with 11 bases between. Germline V lookup: CDR1 MNHNY, CDR2 SVGAGI (reference sequence). The CDR3 sequence is 16 residues long. The CDR3 spells CASSYARKATNEKLFF. The CDR3 bases are TGTGCCAGCAGTTATGCAAGGAAGGCAACTAATGAAAAACTGTTTTTT.

This chain links TRBV10-1 with TRBJ2-5; D is uncertain. CDR1 is WNHNN, CDR2 SYGVQD, per germline (reference sequence). V gave up 6 bases and J gave up 2 bases, with 10 bases separating them. This CDR3 spans 13 amino acids. For the CDR3, the DNA is TGCGCCAGCAGACCGGACGGGCAAGAGACCCAGTACTTC. This encodes CASRPDGQETQYF.

This clonotype was observed a handful of times. The chain links TRBV5-6 to TRBJ1-6; the match to TRBD1 covers 10 bases. Germline CDR1 SGHDT, CDR2 YYEEEE. J lost 9 bases, V lost 4 bases, and 4 bases had no gene match. The CDR3 is 14 residues long. The CDR3 DNA follows: TGTGCCAGCAGCCGGGACAGGGGTTTTTCACCCCTCCACTTT. This codes for CASSRDRGFSPLHF.

V is TRBV12-3 or TRBV12-4 and J is TRBJ2-3; D gene ambiguous. This CDR3 contains 13 residues. The germline V and J ends were trimmed by 3 bases and 6 bases, with 10 bases remaining between them. The CDR3 DNA reads as TGTGCCAGCAGTTTTATAAGTTCCGATACGCAGTATTTT. This gives the protein CASSFISSDTQYF.

CDR3 region: CASSVATSGGANEQYF. For the CDR3, the DNA is TGTGCCAGCAGCGTAGCTACTAGCGGGGGGGCCAACGAGCAGTACTTC. V is TRBV9 and J is TRBJ2-7, with 13 bases matching TRBD2. The CDR3 covers 16 residues. V trimming: 0 bases; J trimming: 5 bases; junction bases outside the gene matches: 5. CDR1 and CDR2 (germline): SGDLS, YYNGEE. Looking up the rest from reference TRBV9 and TRBJ2-7 gives the full variable domain: DSGVTQTPKHLITATGQRVTLRCSPRSGDLSVYWYQQSLDQGLQFLIQYYNGEERAKGNILERFSAQQFPDLHSELNLSSLELGDSALYFCASSVATSGGANEQYFGPGTRLTVT.

The J gene is TRBJ2-2, the V gene TRBV20-1; D is uncertain. The CDR3 extends over 15 amino acids. The germline V and J ends were trimmed by 0 bases and 1 base, with 9 bases remaining between them. Germline CDR1 DFQATT, CDR2 SNEGSKA (reference sequence). CDR3: CSARDNRRNTGELFF. CDR3 nucleotides: TGCAGTGCTAGAGATAATCGACGGAACACCGGGGAGCTGTTTTTT.

This clonotype was recorded a few times. This sequence joins TRBV11-2 and TRBJ2-1; possibly TRBD2 for D (6 bases). The CDR3 spans 15 residues. Trimming took off 6 bases at V and 2 bases at J, with 14 bases between the two ends. Germline lookup yields CDR1 SGHAT and CDR2 FQNNGV. The CDR3 DNA reads as TGTGCCAGCAGGTCTCGACTAGGAACCTACAATGAGCAGTTCTTC. Its translation: CASRSRLGTYNEQFF.

This clonotype was detected a few times. The rearrangement joins TRBV5-1 to TRBJ2-7; 8 nucleotides line up with TRBD1. The CDR3 sequence is 16 residues long. Germline lookup yields CDR1 SGHRS and CDR2 YFSETQ. After removal of 6 bases from V and 5 bases from J, the junction contained 16 bases not matched to a gene. The CDR3 nucleotides are TGCGCCAGCACTCCCTACCCCGGGACAGGCGGGGACGAGCAGTACTTC. Amino acid sequence: CASTPYPGTGGDEQYF.

The rearrangement links TRBV5-1 to TRBJ1-1; D not certain. The CDR3 consists of 14 residues. Germline lookup yields CDR1 SGHRS and CDR2 YFSETQ. Trimming stripped 3 bases from V and 5 bases from J, with 14 bases between. In nucleotides, the CDR3 is TGCGCCAGCAGCTCGTCAGAATCCTATACTGAAGCTTTCTTT. Its translation: CASSSSESYTEAFF.

The chain uses TRBV7-2 and TRBJ1-5; D call uncertain. V lost 6 bases, J lost 3 bases, and 9 bases lay in between. From germline, CDR1 is SGHTA and CDR2 FQGNSA. The CDR3 is 13 residues long. The CDR3 reads CASRKDPNQPQHF. CDR3 DNA: TGTGCCAGCAGAAAAGACCCCAATCAGCCCCAGCATTTT.

This chain uses TRBV5-1 with TRBJ2-1; TRBD1 might be the D (5 bases). V lost 7 bases and J 1 base, leaving 12 bases between the germline ends. The germline V gene encodes CDR1 SGHRS and CDR2 YFSETQ. The CDR3 is 14 residues long. The CDR3 DNA sequence: TGCGCCAGCCGGACAACTACGTCCTACAATGAGCAGTTCTTC. It translates to CASRTTTSYNEQFF.

This clonotype was recorded at least ten times. The gene calls are TRBV6-2 or TRBV6-3 and TRBJ2-3; TRBD2 might be the D (6 bases). Between the trimmed V and J ends, which lost 0 bases and 2 bases, there was a span of 15 bases. CDR1 and CDR2 (germline): MNHEY, SVGEGT. This CDR3 has 17 residues. The CDR3 loop is CASSYSRRVRYTDTQYF. The CDR3 DNA reads as TGTGCCAGCAGTTACTCTCGGAGGGTACGGTACACAGATACGCAGTATTTT.

The chain uses TRBV6-6 and TRBJ1-2; 7 nucleotides align to TRBD1. Trimming took 0 bases from V and 4 from J; bases not matched to a gene: 2. The CDR3 spans 14 residues. Germline CDR1 reads MNHNY; CDR2 reads SVGAGI (reference sequence). The CDR3 DNA reads as TGTGCCAGCAGTTACTCGGGACAGAGCTATGGCTACACCTTC. Translation gives CASSYSGQSYGYTF.

This clonotype was seen at least ten times. This chain joins TRBV28 and TRBJ2-1, with 9 bases lining up with TRBD2. Germline-derived CDR1 and CDR2 are MDHEN and SYDVKM. V was pared by 3 bases and J by 15 bases, with 6 bases of the junction left unmatched. The CDR3 has 12 amino acids. CDR3 DNA sequence: TGTGCCAGCAGTTTTGGCGGGAGGGTTTCGTTCTTC. This sequence encodes CASSFGGRVSFF.

This clonotype was recorded at least ten times. The chain links TRBV2 to TRBJ2-3, with TRBD1 matching 7 bases. Losses at the gene ends were 6 bases for V and 2 bases for J; bases not matched to a gene: 8. The CDR3 loop spans 15 amino acids. The germline V gene encodes CDR1 SNHLY and CDR2 FYNNEI. CDR3 in DNA: TGTGCCAGCAGAGCACAGGGGCAATACACAGATACGCAGTATTTT. Encoded protein: CASRAQGQYTDTQYF. Complete variable domain (other parts from reference TRBV2 and TRBJ2-3): EPEVTQTPSHQVTQMGQEVILRCVPISNHLYFYWYRQILGQKVEFLVSFYNNEISEKSEIFDDQFSVERPDGSNFTLKIRSTKLEDSAMYFCASRAQGQYTDTQYFGPGTRLTVL.